Described below is a single T cell receptor beta chain sequence and its context. The data derive from a study of cytomegalovirus exposure and HLA in healthy donors. Between the trimmed V and J ends, which lost 3 bases and 0 bases, there was a span of 11 bases. The CDR3 runs to 15 residues. In germline, CDR1 is SGHRS, CDR2 YFSETQ. With 60 Vbeta and 13 Jbeta primers, the PCR was carried out. Using immunoSEQ multiplex PCR, the repertoire was profiled, and TCRdb retains in-frame clones only, with some absent. The sample carries over 150,000 clones, roughly four fifths recorded once. This chain connects TRBV5-1 to TRBJ2-3, with D perhaps TRBD1 (5 bases). This TCR came from a young woman in good health and CMV-seronegative. The sequenced sample consisted of PBMCs. This chain's CDR3 is CASSYRQSSTDTQYF. CDR3 bases: TGCGCCAGCAGCTACAGACAGTCTAGCACAGATACGCAGTATTTT.